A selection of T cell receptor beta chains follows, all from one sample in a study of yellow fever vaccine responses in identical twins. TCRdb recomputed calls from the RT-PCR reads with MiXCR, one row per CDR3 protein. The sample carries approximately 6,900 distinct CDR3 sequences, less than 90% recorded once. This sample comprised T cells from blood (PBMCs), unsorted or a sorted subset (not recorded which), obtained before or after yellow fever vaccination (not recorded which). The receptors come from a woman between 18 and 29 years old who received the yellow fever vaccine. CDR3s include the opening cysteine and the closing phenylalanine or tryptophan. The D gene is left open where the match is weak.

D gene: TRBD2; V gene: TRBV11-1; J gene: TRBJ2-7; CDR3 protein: CASSPGTSGRLDEQYF
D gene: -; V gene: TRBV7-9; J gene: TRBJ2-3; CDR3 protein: CASLTTRVETSTDTQYF
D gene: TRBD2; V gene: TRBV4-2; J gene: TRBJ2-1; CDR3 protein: CASSQNQAGLAAYNEQFF
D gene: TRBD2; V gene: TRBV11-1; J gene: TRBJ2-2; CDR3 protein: CASRSGLAGINTGELFF
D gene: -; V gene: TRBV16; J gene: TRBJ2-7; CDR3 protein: CASSQLDSQGGYEQYF
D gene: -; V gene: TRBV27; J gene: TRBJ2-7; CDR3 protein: CASSLLGTNIEQYF
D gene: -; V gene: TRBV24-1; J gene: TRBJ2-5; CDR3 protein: CATRLGNQETQYF
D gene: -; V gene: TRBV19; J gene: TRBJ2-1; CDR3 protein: CASGALHSYNEQFF
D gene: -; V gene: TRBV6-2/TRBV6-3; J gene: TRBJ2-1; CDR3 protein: CASSYGAIGSYNEQFF
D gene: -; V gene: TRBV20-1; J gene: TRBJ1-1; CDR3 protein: CSASYRVRNTEAFF
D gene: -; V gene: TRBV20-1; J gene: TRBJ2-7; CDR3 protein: CSAKNPHSYEQYF
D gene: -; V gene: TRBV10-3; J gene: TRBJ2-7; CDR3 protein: CAISGTDSYEQYF
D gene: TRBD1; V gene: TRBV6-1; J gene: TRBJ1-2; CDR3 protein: CASSPRQGSDYGYTF
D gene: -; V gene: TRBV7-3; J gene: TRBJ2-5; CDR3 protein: CASSPSLRPETQYF
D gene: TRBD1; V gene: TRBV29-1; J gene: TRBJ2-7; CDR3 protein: CSARDRAHEQYF
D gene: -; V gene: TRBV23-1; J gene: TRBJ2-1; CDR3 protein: CASSRGGPYNEQFF
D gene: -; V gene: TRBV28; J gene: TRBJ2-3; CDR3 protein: CASDTNTDTQYF
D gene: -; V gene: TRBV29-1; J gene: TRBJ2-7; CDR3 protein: CSVVGNHYEQYF
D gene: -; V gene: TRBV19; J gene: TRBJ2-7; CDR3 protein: CASSSSFEQYF
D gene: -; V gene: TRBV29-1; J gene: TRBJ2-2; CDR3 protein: CSVWTAGSAGELFF
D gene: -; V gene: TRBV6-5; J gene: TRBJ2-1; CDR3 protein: CASSYGQHEQFF
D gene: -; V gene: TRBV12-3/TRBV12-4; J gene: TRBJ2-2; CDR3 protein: CASSPPYGELFF
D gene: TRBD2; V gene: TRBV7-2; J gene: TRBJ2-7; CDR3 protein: CASSWTSAYEQYF
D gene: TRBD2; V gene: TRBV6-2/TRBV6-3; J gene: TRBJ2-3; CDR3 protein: CASSYTSGSTDTQYF
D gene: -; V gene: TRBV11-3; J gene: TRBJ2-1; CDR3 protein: CAIRRGGKHNEQFF
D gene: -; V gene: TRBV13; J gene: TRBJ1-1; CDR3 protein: CASSLTRQGNTEAFF
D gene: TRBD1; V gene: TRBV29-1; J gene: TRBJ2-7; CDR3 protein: CSVALIHGQGAPYEQYF
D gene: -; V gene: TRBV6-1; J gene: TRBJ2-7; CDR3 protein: CASSEGYFEQYF